The clone carrying this TCR beta chain was recorded a few times. The record originates from a study of blood T cell repertoires in COVID-19. The overall study: Researchers got acute and convalescent COVID-19 samples from the United States, Italy and Spain. T cells, B-cell-depleted T cells, or PBMCs supplied cDNA or gDNA.

How the authors handled the data: Estimated nucleated cell counts came from reference gene primer amplification. The data were produced by immunoSEQ multiplex PCR, yet TCRdb's version contains in-frame clones alone and is incomplete. V and J calls and clone size are given by that table; D and trimming were obtained from the DNA. This sample carries hundreds of thousands of clones, 75% to 90% of them seen once, and the ten largest clones take around 6.9%. Trimming stripped 3 bases from V and 0 bases from J, with 15 bases between. The CDR3 is made up of 16 amino acids. CDR1 is SGHDN and CDR2 is FVKESK in the germline V gene.

Sequencing was carried out using peripheral blood. The source is a man aged 60 to 69 who had recovered from COVID-19. V gene TRBV14 combines with J gene TRBJ2-7; TRBD1 is a possible D gene (6 bases). Here the CDR3 reads CASSHLQGRSSYEQYF. Here the CDR3 DNA reads TGTGCCAGCAGCCACCTACAGGGAAGGAGCTCCTACGAGCAGTACTTC.